The 8 T cell receptor beta chains listed next were all sequenced from one sample in a study of blood T cell repertoires in COVID-19. Method: immunoSEQ multiplex PCR; TCRdb's copy keeps in-frame clones and lacks some. Among approximately 62,000 clones listed, roughly 72% were seen once. The sample consisted of peripheral blood. These TCRs come from a woman aged 50 to 65 with active or convalescent COVID-19.

The sample holds a few counts of this clone. Other DNA sequences within the sample encode an identical CDR3. The chain joins TRBV11-2 to TRBJ1-3; TRBD1 is a possible D gene (6 bases). Trimming took off 5 bases at V and 2 bases at J, with 10 bases between the two ends. CDR1 is SGHAT, CDR2 FQNNGV, per germline. The CDR3 has 14 residues. The CDR3 DNA reads as TGTGCCAGCAGCAGCAGGGGAACTGGAAACACCATATATTTT. This translates into CASSSRGTGNTIYF.

The chain joins TRBV11-2 to TRBJ1-2; 9 bases match TRBD1. Germline lookup yields CDR1 SGHAT and CDR2 FQNNGV. V shed 1 base, J shed 3 bases, and the junction held 9 bases outside the gene matches. The CDR3 contains 17 residues. The CDR3 reads CASSLARGQGNYYGYTF. CDR3 coding DNA: TGTGCCAGCAGCTTAGCCAGAGGACAGGGGAACTACTATGGCTACACCTTC. Combining the CDR3 with reference TRBV11-2 and TRBJ1-2 gives the whole variable domain EAGVAQSPRYKIIEKRQSVAFWCNPISGHATLYWYQQILGQGPKLLIQFQNNGVVDDSQLPKDRFSAERLKGVDSTLKIQPAKLEDSAVYLCASSLARGQGNYYGYTFGSGTRLTVV.

V and J are TRBV6-1 and TRBJ2-2; possibly TRBD2 for D (5 bases). Deletions cut 2 bases from V and 4 bases from J, with 14 bases between. The V gene's germline CDR1 is MNHNS and CDR2 SASEGT. CDR3 length: 16 residues. The CDR3 here is CASSERWESTTGELFF. Written as DNA, the CDR3 is TGTGCCAGCAGTGAACGGTGGGAGTCTACCACCGGGGAGCTGTTTTTT.

J is TRBJ1-4 and V is TRBV13; a weak D match, TRBD1 (6 bases). Trimming stripped 4 bases from V and 5 bases from J, with 11 bases between. The CDR3 loop spans 14 amino acids. In germline, CDR1 is PRHDT, CDR2 FYEKMQ (reference sequence). CDR3 region: CASSSGTRNEKLFF. In DNA, the CDR3 is TGTGCCAGCAGCTCCGGGACAAGAAATGAAAAACTGTTTTTT.

The genes are TRBV6-5 and TRBJ2-7, with TRBD1 as a possible D gene (6 bases). The CDR3 covers 15 residues. Germline CDR1 reads MNHEY; CDR2 reads SVGAGI. V dropped 4 bases and J dropped 4 bases, with 17 bases sitting between them. CDR3 DNA sequence: TGTGCCAGCAGTTTTACGACAGGCCCACTTTACGAGCAGTACTTC. Translation gives CASSFTTGPLYEQYF.

The chain uses TRBV18 and TRBJ1-4, with D possibly TRBD1 on 5 matching bases. This CDR3 contains 14 residues. Germline CDR1 reads KGHSH; CDR2 reads LQKENI. V was cut by 3 bases and J by 4 bases, with 9 bases left in between. CDR3 sequence reads: CASSPEGRNEKLFF. The DNA of the CDR3 is TGTGCCAGCTCACCGGAGGGGCGTAATGAAAAACTGTTTTTT.

The genes are TRBV18 and TRBJ2-6; D may be TRBD2 (6 bases). CDR1 and CDR2 (germline): KGHSH, LQKENI. This CDR3 region has 18 residues. Trimming cost V 0 bases and J 3 bases, with 15 bases left between them. CDR3 in amino acids: CASSPPFGGADGANVLTF. DNA for the CDR3: TGTGCCAGCTCACCACCATTCGGAGGGGCTGATGGGGCCAACGTCCTGACTTTC.

The chain combines TRBV7-8 with TRBJ2-1; 11 nucleotides align to TRBD2. Germline CDR1 SGHVS, CDR2 FQNEAQ. The CDR3 runs 15 residues. Trimming at V came to 2 bases and at J to 15 bases, leaving 12 bases not matched to a gene. CDR3 sequence (DNA): TGTGCCAGCAGCTTAAGGATAGCGGGGGGGTCCAGGGCGTTCTTC. This translates into CASSLRIAGGSRAFF.